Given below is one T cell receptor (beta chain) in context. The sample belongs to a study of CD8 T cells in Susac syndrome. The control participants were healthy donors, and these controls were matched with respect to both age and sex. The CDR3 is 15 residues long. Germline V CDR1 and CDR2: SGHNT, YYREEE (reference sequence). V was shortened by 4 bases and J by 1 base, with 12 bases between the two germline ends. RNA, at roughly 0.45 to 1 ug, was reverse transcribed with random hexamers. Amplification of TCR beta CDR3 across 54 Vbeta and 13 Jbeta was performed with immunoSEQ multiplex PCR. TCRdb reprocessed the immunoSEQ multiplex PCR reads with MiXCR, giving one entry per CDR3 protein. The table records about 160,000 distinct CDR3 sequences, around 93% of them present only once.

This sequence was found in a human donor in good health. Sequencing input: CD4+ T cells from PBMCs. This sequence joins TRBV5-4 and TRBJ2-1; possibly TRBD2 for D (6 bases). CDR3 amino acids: CASSPRTISYNEQFF. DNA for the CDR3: TGTGCCAGCAGCCCAAGGACTATTTCCTACAATGAGCAGTTCTTC.